The clone carrying this TCR beta chain was seen repeatedly, ten times or more. This entry belongs to a study of glioma-infiltrating T cells. TCR alpha and beta CDR3 regions were amplified from RNA using iRepertoire nested multiplex PCR. In TCRdb, the multiplex PCR reads were re-called with MiXCR into one record per CDR3 protein. The sample contains 84,000 or so distinct CDR3 sequences, 23% of which appear only once. CDR3 length equals 13 residues. From germline, CDR1 is SNHLY and CDR2 FYNNEI. The V gene lost 3 bases and the J gene lost 2 bases, with 8 bases spanning the gap. This TCR was sampled from a human donor with low-grade glioma or glioblastoma, undergoing nonglioma brain surgery, or in good health (not recorded which). The rearrangement uses TRBV2 and TRBJ2-7, with D tentatively TRBD1 or TRBD2 (5 bases each). Sequencing was carried out using glioma tissue, nonneoplastic brain tissue, or PBMCs (not recorded which). DNA for the CDR3: TGTGCCAGCAGTGAGGGGGTCGCCTACGAGCAGTACTTC. This gives the protein CASSEGVAYEQYF. Full variable domain (missing parts from reference TRBV2 and TRBJ2-7): EPEVTQTPSHQVTQMGQEVILRCVPISNHLYFYWYRQILGQKVEFLVSFYNNEISEKSEIFDDQFSVERPDGSNFTLKIRSTKLEDSAMYFCASSEGVAYEQYFGPGTRLTVT.